This T cell receptor (beta chain) is from a study of T cell repertoires in cytomegalovirus infection. In the study overall: It can be stated that public TCR beta signatures indicated CMV infection as well as a matching HLA type.

From the reads, TCRdb called clonotypes with MiXCR, one entry per CDR3 protein. Of about 700,000 distinct CDR3 sequences in the sample, around 31% were seen once. Study results and limitations: HLA-C-restricted CMV-specific TCR beta clonotypes prevailed in the ex vivo response.

V was trimmed by 4 bases and J by 5 bases, leaving 17 bases between them. This CDR3 is built from 14 residues. Per the germline V gene, CDR1 is SQVTM and CDR2 is ANQGSEA. Note on this clonotype: Antigen specificity is unknown.

This TCR came from a human donor in good health (CMV status not recorded). Some clones in this sample may be carry-over from other donors' samples. The chain uses TRBV29-1 and TRBJ2-5; D might be TRBD1 (6 bases). Specimen: cultured PBMCs, collected from culture after CMV antigen stimulation. Here the CDR3 DNA reads TGCAGCGTTGCCCGAGGCAGGGGCGACGAGACCCAGTACTTC. It translates to CSVARGRGDETQYF.